Each of the 18 T cell receptor beta chains below was sequenced from the same sample in a study of long-term antiretroviral therapy in people with HIV (dated by TCRdb to the early 2020s). Sequencing of the TRB variable region was done with the immunoSEQ hsTCRB v3.0 assay at survey level resolution. The table was pulled from immuneACCESS by TCRdb, which kept in-frame rearrangements only. Such tables lose some clones; where checked, under half of the loss comes from unresolved V genes, and the rest has no known cause. A total of over 10,000 clones appear in this sample, roughly three quarters of them only once. In total, the top ten clones hold about 20% of the sample. Sequences were derived from unsorted PBMCs, sampled 0.5 years before starting antiretroviral therapy. The receptors shown here come from a woman between 40 and 50 years old with HIV.

This clone was recorded a few times. The chain uses TRBV19 and TRBJ1-6; D not resolved. The CDR3 spans 15 residues. Germline V gives CDR1 LNHDA, CDR2 SQIVND (reference sequence). V was trimmed by 3 bases and J by 6 bases, leaving 12 bases between them. This CDR3 reads CASSIGNRLNSPLHF. CDR3 DNA: TGTGCCAGTAGTATCGGCAACAGACTTAATTCACCCCTCCACTTT. The full variable domain, its missing parts supplied by reference TRBV19 and TRBJ1-6, is DGGITQSPKYLFRKEGQNVTLSCEQNLNHDAMYWYRQDPGQGLRLIYYSQIVNDFQKGDIAEGYSVSREKKESFPLTVTSAQKNPTAFYLCASSIGNRLNSPLHFGNGTRLTVT.

V gene TRBV7-9 combines with J gene TRBJ1-2; no firm D call. The germline V and J ends were trimmed by 5 bases and 4 bases, with 14 bases remaining between them. This CDR3 is built from 14 residues. From germline, CDR1 is SEHNR and CDR2 FQNEAQ (reference sequence). CDR3 region: CASSPSERSYGYTF. The CDR3 coding sequence is TGTGCCAGCAGCCCTAGTGAGCGCTCCTATGGCTACACCTTC.

This chain uses TRBV5-1 with TRBJ2-7, with no clear D. This CDR3 spans 16 amino acids. Trimming removed 3 bases at V and 0 bases at J, with 16 bases between. CDR1 SGHRS and CDR2 YFSETQ come from the germline V gene. The CDR3 spells CASSSSMGLRSYEQYF. CDR3 bases: TGCGCCAGCAGCTCCAGCATGGGGTTACGCTCCTACGAGCAGTACTTC.

The rearrangement joins TRBV4-3 to TRBJ2-3; 8 bases map to TRBD2. Germline CDR1 reads LGHNA; CDR2 reads YSLEER. The CDR3 has 15 amino acids. Trimming removed 4 bases from V and 4 bases from J; junction bases left unmatched: 7. The CDR3 DNA reads as TGCGCCAGCAGCCCCATGGCGGGGGGTGCAGATACGCAGTATTTT. Its translation is CASSPMAGGADTQYF.

The chain recombines TRBV5-8 with TRBJ2-1; TRBD2 might be the D (5 bases). CDR1 is SGHTS and CDR2 is YDEGEE in the germline V gene. The CDR3 covers 12 residues. V lost 0 bases and J 8 bases, leaving 6 bases between the germline ends. CDR3 in DNA: TGTGCCAGCAGCTTGGGTAGCGATGAGCAGTTCTTC. The encoded protein is CASSLGSDEQFF. Drawing the rest from reference TRBV5-8 and TRBJ2-1, the complete variable domain is EAGVTQSPTHLIKTRGQQATLRCSPISGHTSVYWYQQALGLGLQFLLWYDEGEERNRGNFPPRFSGRQFPNYSSELNVNALELEDSALYLCASSLGSDEQFFGPGTRLTVL.

The chain recombines TRBV7-2 with TRBJ2-7; TRBD2 agrees at 10 bases. The CDR3 length is 14 residues. Unmatched junction bases numbered 5, after V lost 3 bases and J lost 6 bases. CDR1 is SGHTA, CDR2 FQGNSA, per germline. DNA for the CDR3: TGTGCCAGCAGCTTTGGAGCGGGGGGGCGCGAGCAGTACTTC. The encoded protein is CASSFGAGGREQYF.

This chain joins TRBV27 and TRBJ2-1, with 10 bases aligning to TRBD1. The CDR3 has 15 residues. The germline CDR1 and CDR2 sequences are MNHEY and SMNVEV (reference sequence). V gave up 4 bases and J gave up 4 bases; unmatched junction bases: 4. The CDR3 sequence: CASSSPGQGYNEQFF. In nucleotides, the CDR3 is TGTGCCAGCAGTTCGCCGGGACAGGGGTACAATGAGCAGTTCTTC.

The CDR3 nucleotides read TGTGCCAGCAGTACCGTGAGGCAGGGGTCAGATACGCAGTATTTT. Its protein product is CASSTVRQGSDTQYF. V gene TRBV6-5 combines with J gene TRBJ2-3, with a possible D match to TRBD1 (6 bases). This CDR3 has 15 residues. Trimming stripped 5 bases from V and 4 bases from J, with 16 bases between. Germline values: CDR1 MNHEY, CDR2 SVGAGI.

V gene TRBV5-6 combines with J gene TRBJ2-1; 7 positions agree with TRBD1. The CDR3 is 14 amino acids. Germline CDR1 reads SGHDT; CDR2 reads YYEEEE. Trimming took 7 bases from V and 0 from J; bases not matched to a gene: 4. The CDR3 DNA reads as TGTGCCAGCTCTCGGACAGGCTCCTACAATGAGCAGTTCTTC. Protein sequence: CASSRTGSYNEQFF.

J is TRBJ2-1 and V is TRBV6-5, with a possible D match to TRBD2 (7 bases). Trimming left V 8 bases short and J 8 bases short, with 16 bases between. The germline V gene encodes CDR1 MNHEY and CDR2 SVGAGI. This CDR3 has 13 residues. For the CDR3, the DNA is TGTGCCAGCTCCCTGGGGGGGGGCTATGAGCAGTTCTTC. It is translated as CASSLGGGYEQFF.

The chain joins TRBV15 to TRBJ1-2; the D gene is possibly TRBD1 (6 bases). Germline CDR1 LNHNV, CDR2 YYDKDF (reference sequence). The CDR3 is 14 residues long. Trimming took 0 bases from V and 6 from J, leaving 11 bases between them. DNA for the CDR3: TGTGCCACCAGCAGAGATAGAAACAGGGATGGCTACACCTTC. It yields the protein CATSRDRNRDGYTF.

This chain links TRBV7-9 with TRBJ1-1; D is perhaps TRBD1 (6 bases). The CDR3 contains 15 residues. Germline CDR1 reads SEHNR; CDR2 reads FQNEAQ (reference sequence). V was shortened by 1 base and J by 1 base, with 10 bases between the two germline ends. This CDR3 reads CASSLVDSRNTEAFF. The DNA of the CDR3 is TGTGCCAGCAGCTTAGTGGACAGTAGGAACACTGAAGCTTTCTTT.

V usage is TRBV19 and J usage is TRBJ2-5, with TRBD2 matching over 10 bases. Germline trimming cut 7 bases from V and 0 bases from J; bases unmatched to any gene: 5. The germline CDR1 and CDR2 sequences are LNHDA and SQIVND (reference sequence). This CDR3 comprises 15 residues. CDR3 in amino acids: CASNIAGGYQETQYF. CDR3 in DNA: TGTGCCAGTAACATAGCGGGAGGCTACCAAGAGACCCAGTACTTC. The full variable domain, rest sourced from reference TRBV19 and TRBJ2-5, is DGGITQSPKYLFRKEGQNVTLSCEQNLNHDAMYWYRQDPGQGLRLIYYSQIVNDFQKGDIAEGYSVSREKKESFPLTVTSAQKNPTAFYLCASNIAGGYQETQYFGPGTRLLVL.

This chain connects TRBV2 to TRBJ2-3; no reliable D call. The CDR3 runs to 10 residues. Germline V gives CDR1 SNHLY, CDR2 FYNNEI. Trimming took off 6 bases at V and 7 bases at J, with 5 bases between the two ends. The CDR3 nucleotides are TGTGCCAGCAGCAGTTATACGCAGTATTTT. This codes for CASSSYTQYF.

The rearrangement links TRBV11-2 to TRBJ1-4, with 11 positions matching TRBD1. Germline CDR1 SGHAT, CDR2 FQNNGV. V dropped 5 bases and J dropped 10; count of bases not matched to a gene: 9. The CDR3 consists of 15 residues. The CDR3 DNA sequence: TGTGCCAGCAGCCTACGGACAGGGGGCTTTGGAAAACTGTTTTTT. It translates to CASSLRTGGFGKLFF.

Here the CDR3 reads CASSLWGVNTEAFF. The CDR3 nucleotides read TGTGCCAGCAGCTTGTGGGGGGTTAACACTGAAGCTTTCTTT. The rearrangement joins TRBV5-5 to TRBJ1-1, with TRBD1 as a possible D gene (5 bases). The CDR3 runs 14 residues. V lost 1 base and J 2 bases, leaving 9 bases between the germline ends. CDR1 and CDR2 from the germline V gene are SGHKS and YYEKEE (reference sequence).

The CDR3 nucleotides read TGTGCCAGCGGACCGGGACCGATCTACGAGCAGTACTTC. The encoded protein is CASGPGPIYEQYF. The rearrangement uses TRBV7-2 and TRBJ2-7; perhaps D is TRBD1 or TRBD2 (5 bases each). Trimming left V 8 bases short and J 3 bases short, with 14 bases between. Germline V gene sequence: CDR1 SGHTA, CDR2 FQGNSA. This CDR3 has 13 amino acids.

The chain links TRBV5-4 to TRBJ2-1; D unresolved. Germline values: CDR1 SGHNT, CDR2 YYREEE (reference sequence). The CDR3 sequence is 12 residues long. Trimming stripped 0 bases from V and 10 bases from J, with 8 bases between. The CDR3 DNA is TGTGCCAGCAGCTTGGACCGGTTCGAGCAGTTCTTC. Amino acids: CASSLDRFEQFF.